Detailed here is one TCR beta chain. This specimen comes from a study of cytotoxic CD8 clonotypes in ibrutinib-treated CLL. Overall study: Patients attained about 25 partial and 2 complete responses; at median about 70 months, approximately 15 remained remitted while around twelve progressed. Across samples, productive templates numbered 250,000 to 300,000 and productive rearrangements reached 94,082 on average.

The repertoire was sequenced with immunoSEQ multiplex PCR; TCRdb's copy has only in-frame clones and lacks some. The data show fewer than 50,000 clones, with over 60% seen just once and approximately 13% held by the top ten. Trimming cost V 11 bases and J 5 bases; bases outside gene matches: 9. The germline V gene has CDR1 ENHRY and CDR2 SYGVKD. CDR3 length: 13 amino acids. The sequence derives from a human donor with chronic lymphocytic leukemia. Sample: PBMCs, taken after 12 months of ibrutinib treatment. The chain uses TRBV10-3 and TRBJ2-3, with 8 bases identical to TRBD2. CDR3 loop: CAVTGTRRDTQYF. The CDR3 region has the DNA TGTGCCGTTACCGGGACTAGGAGAGATACGCAGTATTTT.